The next 20 T cell receptor beta chains were all read from a single sample in a study of technical replicates of blood from a handful of donors. Clones were sequenced by immunoSEQ multiplex PCR, and TCRdb holds only the in-frame ones, with some missing. The sample yields tens of thousands of clones, about 90% seen once. Material: PBMCs. The receptors stem from a human donor in good health. Some clones in this sample may be carry-over from other donors' samples.

The rearrangement uses TRBV10-2 and TRBJ2-2; D perhaps matches TRBD1 (5 bases). The CDR3 is 13 amino acids. The germline gives CDR1 WSHSY, CDR2 SAAADI. Trimming took off 6 bases at V and 2 bases at J, with 7 bases between the two ends. DNA of the CDR3: TGCGCCAGCAGGGACACTAACACCGGGGAGCTGTTTTTT. Residues: CASRDTNTGELFF.

The CDR3 DNA reads as TGCGCCAGCAGCCAAGATTTTCGGGGAGCCCGTCAGCCCCAGCATTTT. It codes for CASSQDFRGARQPQHF. The V call is TRBV4-3, the J call TRBJ1-5, with no clear D. CDR1 is LGHNA and CDR2 is YSLEER in the germline V gene. The CDR3 is made up of 16 amino acids. V lost 0 bases and J 6 bases, leaving 15 bases between the germline ends.

The rearrangement joins TRBV5-1 to TRBJ2-2; D remains unclear. Germline V gives CDR1 SGHRS, CDR2 YFSETQ. CDR3 size: 14 residues. V was clipped by 0 bases and J by 1 base, with 4 bases between them. The CDR3 region is CASSLGRNTGELFF. In nucleotides, the CDR3 is TGCGCCAGCAGCTTGGGCAGGAACACCGGGGAGCTGTTTTTT.

The chain is built from TRBV7-9 and TRBJ2-2; D may be TRBD2 (6 bases). This CDR3 has 15 amino acids. V was trimmed by 5 bases and J by 6 bases, leaving 16 bases between them. Germline CDR1 reads SEHNR; CDR2 reads FQNEAQ (reference sequence). The CDR3 DNA is TGTGCCAGCAGCCCTGGGGCAGGAGGGCCCGGGGAGCTGTTTTTT. It codes for CASSPGAGGPGELFF.

This clone was detected a few times. The chain is built from TRBV9 and TRBJ2-7, with D perhaps matching TRBD2 (5 bases). The length of the CDR3 is 15 residues. The V gene's germline CDR1 is SGDLS and CDR2 YYNGEE. V was cut by 4 bases and J by 6 bases, with 20 bases left in between. The CDR3 protein is CASSREGQRSGEQYF. The CDR3 DNA follows: TGTGCCAGCAGCCGAGAGGGCCAGAGGTCAGGCGAGCAGTACTTC.

The rearrangement joins TRBV7-9 to TRBJ2-7; 7 bases are shared with TRBD1. The J segment lost 4 bases and the V segment lost 3 bases, leaving 6 bases of the junction unmatched. This CDR3 has 14 amino acids. The germline CDR1 and CDR2 sequences are SEHNR and FQNEAQ (reference sequence). The CDR3 bases are TGTGCCAGCAGCTTTGGGGACAGTCGGTACGAGCAGTACTTC. This sequence encodes CASSFGDSRYEQYF.

The CDR3 region is CASSLGTSGGQGETQYF. DNA of the CDR3: TGTGCCAGCAGCCTAGGGACTAGCGGGGGGCAGGGTGAGACCCAGTACTTC. The chain recombines TRBV7-2 with TRBJ2-5; 15 positions match TRBD2. This CDR3 comprises 17 residues. The germline V gene encodes CDR1 SGHTA and CDR2 FQGNSA. V lost 5 bases and J lost 5; bases outside the gene matches: 9. Full variable domain (remainder filled in from reference TRBV7-2 and TRBJ2-5): GAGVSQSPSNKVTEKGKDVELRCDPISGHTALYWYRQSLGQGLEFLIYFQGNSAPDKSGLPSDRFSAERTGGSVSTLTIQRTQQEDSAVYLCASSLGTSGGQGETQYFGPGTRLLVL.

This sequence joins TRBV4-3 and TRBJ2-7, with 9 nucleotides matching TRBD2. V was pared by 1 base and J by 9 bases, with 7 bases of the junction left unmatched. This CDR3 region has 14 residues. The V gene's germline CDR1 is LGHNA and CDR2 YSLEER. In DNA, the CDR3 is TGCGCCAGCAGCCAAGCCCTAGCGGGATGGGTGCAGTACTTC. Its translation: CASSQALAGWVQYF.

This chain connects TRBV6-1 to TRBJ1-1, with D unresolved. V was shortened by 6 bases and J by 5 bases, with 7 bases between the two germline ends. Germline loops: CDR1 MNHNS, CDR2 SASEGT. There are 11 residues in the CDR3. CDR3 in amino acids: CASRQWTEAFF. In nucleotides, the CDR3 is TGTGCCAGCAGACAATGGACTGAAGCTTTCTTT.

This clone was seen a single time. The chain couples TRBV11-1 to TRBJ2-3, with a tentative D call TRBD2 (5 bases). This CDR3 region has 14 residues. V was clipped by 5 bases and J by 2 bases, with 11 bases between them. Germline loops: CDR1 SGHAT, CDR2 FQDESV (reference sequence). CDR3 DNA sequence: TGTGCCAGCAGCCTGCGAGGGCCCACAGATACGCAGTATTTT. As protein: CASSLRGPTDTQYF.

This clone showed up just once. The V gene is TRBV5-4, the J gene TRBJ1-1; TRBD1 might be the D (6 bases). V lost 9 bases and J 0 bases, leaving 9 bases between the germline ends. CDR1 SGHNT and CDR2 YYREEE come from the germline V gene (reference sequence). CDR3 length: 12 residues. CDR3 residues: CAIGGLNTEAFF. The CDR3 bases are TGTGCCATTGGGGGCCTGAACACTGAAGCTTTCTTT.

The chain employs TRBV6-1 and TRBJ1-4; no firm D call. The CDR3 runs to 16 residues. Per the germline V gene, CDR1 is MNHNS and CDR2 is SASEGT. The ends were cut back, 0 bases at V and 1 base at J, with 9 bases in the middle. CDR3 sequence reads: CASSEALGGTNEKLFF. In nucleotides, the CDR3 is TGTGCCAGCAGTGAAGCTTTAGGAGGAACTAATGAAAAACTGTTTTTT.

V and J are TRBV28 and TRBJ1-1, with 9 positions matching TRBD1. CDR1 is MDHEN, CDR2 SYDVKM, per germline. Trimming at V came to 5 bases and at J to 0 bases, leaving 10 bases not matched to a gene. The CDR3 is 17 residues long. In DNA form, the CDR3 reads TGTGCCAGCAGTGCCTACAAATGGACAGGGGTGAACACTGAAGCTTTCTTT. Translating gives CASSAYKWTGVNTEAFF.

V and J are TRBV7-2 and TRBJ1-1; tentative D call: TRBD1 (6 bases). The V end lost 1 base, the J end lost 6 bases, and 12 bases lay between the germline ends. This CDR3 comprises 14 residues. Germline V lookup: CDR1 SGHTA, CDR2 FQGNSA. The chain's CDR3 is CASSLVGGRSEAFF. CDR3 in DNA: TGTGCCAGCAGCTTAGTTGGGGGCAGGTCTGAAGCTTTCTTT. Looking up the rest from reference TRBV7-2 and TRBJ1-1 gives the full variable domain: GAGVSQSPSNKVTEKGKDVELRCDPISGHTALYWYRQSLGQGLEFLIYFQGNSAPDKSGLPSDRFSAERTGGSVSTLTIQRTQQEDSAVYLCASSLVGGRSEAFFGQGTRLTVV.

The CDR3 loop is CASRDRGQSGANVLTF. CDR3 coding DNA: TGTGCCAGTAGGGACAGGGGACAGTCTGGGGCCAACGTCCTGACTTTC. This chain links TRBV19 with TRBJ2-6; 9 bases line up with TRBD1. The CDR3 has 16 residues. With 6 bases clipped from V and 1 base from J, the junction kept 4 bases outside the gene matches. Germline V gene lookup returns CDR1 LNHDA and CDR2 SQIVND (reference sequence).

This clone has a count of ten or more. The V gene is TRBV7-9, the J gene TRBJ2-7, with D possibly TRBD1 on 8 matching bases. This CDR3 has 14 residues. The V and J ends lost 5 bases and 3 bases respectively, with 14 bases between them. Looked up from germline, CDR1 is SEHNR and CDR2 is FQNEAQ (reference sequence). Written as DNA, the CDR3 is TGTGCCAGCAGCCTGAGCGGGACAGGCTACGAGCAGTACTTC. Its translation: CASSLSGTGYEQYF.

V usage is TRBV11-2 and J usage is TRBJ2-7; 7 nucleotides match TRBD1. Germline V gene lookup returns CDR1 SGHAT and CDR2 FQNNGV. V dropped 4 bases and J dropped 3; count of bases not matched to a gene: 3. The CDR3 is 13 amino acids. The CDR3 DNA reads TGTGCCAGCAGCTCGGGACAGATCTACGAGCAGTACTTC. Amino acid sequence: CASSSGQIYEQYF.

The CDR3 coding sequence is TGCGCCAGCAGCCAAGTCCACCTAGGACTAGCGGGAGGGAAAAATGAGCAGTTCTTC. Protein: CASSQVHLGLAGGKNEQFF. The V and J genes are TRBV4-3 and TRBJ2-1; 15 bases align to TRBD2. J lost 7 bases, V lost 1 base, and 11 bases had no gene match. Germline CDR1 and CDR2: LGHNA and YSLEER. This CDR3 spans 19 amino acids.

V is TRBV11-2 and J is TRBJ2-1, with 8 bases lining up with TRBD2. V lost 10 bases to trimming and J lost 9 bases; unmatched junction nucleotides: 11. The CDR3 is made up of 13 amino acids. The germline gives CDR1 SGHAT, CDR2 FQNNGV. This CDR3 reads CATSLTGGREQFF. The CDR3 DNA reads as TGTGCCACCTCTCTGACGGGGGGGCGTGAGCAGTTCTTC.

Here the CDR3 reads CASSSETGQPQHF. CDR3 DNA sequence: TGTGCCAGCAGCTCCGAGACCGGGCAGCCCCAGCATTTT. The chain has TRBV7-9 and TRBJ1-5; D not resolved. Germline V CDR1 and CDR2: SEHNR, FQNEAQ (reference sequence). V was pared by 4 bases and J by 7 bases, with 11 bases between. This CDR3 spans 13 amino acids.